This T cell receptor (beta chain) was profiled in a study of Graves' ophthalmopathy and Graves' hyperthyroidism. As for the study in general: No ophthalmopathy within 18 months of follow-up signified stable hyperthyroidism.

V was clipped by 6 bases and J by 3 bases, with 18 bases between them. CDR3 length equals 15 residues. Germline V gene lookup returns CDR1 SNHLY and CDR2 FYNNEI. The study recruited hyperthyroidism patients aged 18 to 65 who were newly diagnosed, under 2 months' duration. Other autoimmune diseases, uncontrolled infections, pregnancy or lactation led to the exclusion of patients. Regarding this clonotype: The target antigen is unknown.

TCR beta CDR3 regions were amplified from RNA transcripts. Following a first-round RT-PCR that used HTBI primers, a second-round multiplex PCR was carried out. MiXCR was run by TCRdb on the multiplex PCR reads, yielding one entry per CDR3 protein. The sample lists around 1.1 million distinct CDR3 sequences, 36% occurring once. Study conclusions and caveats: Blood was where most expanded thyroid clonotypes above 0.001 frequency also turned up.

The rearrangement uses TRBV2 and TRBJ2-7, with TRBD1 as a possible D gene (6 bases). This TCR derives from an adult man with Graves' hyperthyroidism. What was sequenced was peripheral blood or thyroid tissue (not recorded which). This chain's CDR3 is CASRTRQVIGYEQYF. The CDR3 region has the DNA TGTGCCAGCAGAACTCGACAGGTTATAGGCTACGAGCAGTACTTC.